This TCR beta chain emerged from a study of cytomegalovirus exposure and HLA in healthy donors. Nominal health characterized the donors when sampled, though unrecorded immune exposures were likely. V was pared by 6 bases and J by 0 bases, with 2 bases of the junction left unmatched. The V gene's germline CDR1 is SNHLY and CDR2 FYNNEI. The CDR3 has 15 amino acids. This clone was counted a single time. The PCR had 60 Vbeta and 13 Jbeta primers. Profiling relied on immunoSEQ multiplex PCR, and the TCRdb table lists in-frame clones only, not all of them. The table shows 95,000 to 150,000 clones, with 76% occurring only once.

Material for sequencing was PBMCs. V gene TRBV2 combines with J gene TRBJ1-6; 7 bases are a match to TRBD1. This sequence originates from a man aged 50 to 59 in good health and CMV-seronegative. The CDR3 region has the DNA TGTGCCAGCAGCGGGACAGTCTCCTATAATTCACCCCTCCACTTT. It encodes CASSGTVSYNSPLHF.